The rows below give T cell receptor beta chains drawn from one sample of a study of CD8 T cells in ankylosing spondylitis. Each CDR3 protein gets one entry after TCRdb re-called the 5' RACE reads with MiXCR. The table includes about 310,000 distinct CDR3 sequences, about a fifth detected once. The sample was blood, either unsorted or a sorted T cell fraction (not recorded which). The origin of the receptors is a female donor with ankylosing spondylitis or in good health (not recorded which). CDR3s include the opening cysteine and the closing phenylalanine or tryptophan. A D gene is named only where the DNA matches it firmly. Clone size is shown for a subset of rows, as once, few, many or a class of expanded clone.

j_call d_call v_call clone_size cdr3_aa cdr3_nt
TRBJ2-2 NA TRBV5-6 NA CASSPKDAHTGELFF TGTGCCAGCAGCCCAAAGGACGCGCACACCGGGGAGCTGTTTTTT
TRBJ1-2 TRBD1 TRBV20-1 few CSALKGQGRGYTF TGCAGTGCCCTTAAGGGACAGGGTCGGGGCTACACCTTC
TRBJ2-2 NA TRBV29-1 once CSGTGLNTGELFF TGCAGCGGAACAGGGCTTAACACCGGGGAGCTGTTTTTT
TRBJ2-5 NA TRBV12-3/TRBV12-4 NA CASSQLETQYF TGTGCCAGCAGTCAGTTAGAGACCCAGTACTTC
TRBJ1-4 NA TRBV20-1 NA CSARRVKEKLFF TGCAGTGCTAGGAGGGTAAAGGAAAAACTGTTTTTT
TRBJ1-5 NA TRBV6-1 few CASSWVGQPQHF TGTGCCAGCAGTTGGGTTGGACAGCCCCAGCATTTT
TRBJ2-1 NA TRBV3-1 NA CASSQGTVSGNEQFF TGTGCCAGCAGCCAAGGGACAGTTTCGGGGAATGAGCAGTTCTTC
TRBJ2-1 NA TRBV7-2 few CASSLRVSAGNEQFF TGTGCCAGCAGCTTAAGAGTCTCGGCGGGAAATGAGCAGTTCTTC
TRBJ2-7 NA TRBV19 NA CASSIGDYYEQYF TGTGCCAGTAGTATAGGAGATTACTACGAGCAGTACTTC
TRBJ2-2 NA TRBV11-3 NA CASSSRGHPGELFF TGTGCCAGCAGCTCAAGGGGTCACCCCGGGGAGCTGTTTTTT
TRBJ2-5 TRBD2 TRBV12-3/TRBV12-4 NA CASSGLAGVETQYF TGTGCCAGCAGCGGACTAGCGGGAGTTGAGACCCAGTACTTC
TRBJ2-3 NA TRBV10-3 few CAISELESFDTQYF TGTGCCATCAGTGAACTAGAATCGTTCGATACGCAGTATTTT
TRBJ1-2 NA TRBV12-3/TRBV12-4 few CASSSPGRANYGYTF TGTGCCAGCAGTTCCCCGGGCCGAGCTAACTATGGCTACACCTTC
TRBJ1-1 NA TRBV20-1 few CSASKGTEEAFF TGCAGTGCTAGCAAGGGTACCGAAGAAGCTTTCTTT
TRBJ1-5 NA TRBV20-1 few CSARDGAETGNQPQHF TGCAGTGCTAGAGATGGGGCGGAGACAGGCAATCAGCCCCAGCATTTT
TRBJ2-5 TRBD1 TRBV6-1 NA CASRRTGRMSQETQYF TGTGCCAGCAGAAGGACAGGGAGGATGTCCCAAGAGACCCAGTACTTC
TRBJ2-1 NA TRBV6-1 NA CASSESLGDEQFF TGTGCCAGCAGTGAATCCCTAGGCGATGAGCAGTTCTTC
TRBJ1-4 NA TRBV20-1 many CSARVLNEKLFF TGCAGTGCTAGAGTCCTAAATGAAAAACTGTTTTTT
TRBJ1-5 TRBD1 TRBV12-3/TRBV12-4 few CASSTNRDSSSSQHF TGTGCCAGCAGTACTAACCGGGACAGTAGTAGTTCCCAGCATTTT
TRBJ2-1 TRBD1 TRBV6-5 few CASSFLRDRGRFEQFF TGTGCCAGCAGTTTCCTTCGGGACAGGGGGCGCTTTGAGCAGTTCTTC
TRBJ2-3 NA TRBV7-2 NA CASSLERDTQYF TGTGCCAGCAGCTTAGAGAGAGATACGCAGTATTTT
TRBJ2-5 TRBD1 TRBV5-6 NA CASTRGDRGYQETQYF TGTGCCAGCACCCGCGGGGACAGGGGGTACCAAGAGACCCAGTACTTC
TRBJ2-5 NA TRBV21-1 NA CASSKTGRIFQETQYF TGTGCCAGCAGCAAAACAGGGCGGATCTTCCAAGAGACCCAGTACTTC
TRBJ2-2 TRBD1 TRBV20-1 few CSAVTGVGELFF TGCAGTGCTGTTACAGGGGTCGGGGAGCTGTTTTTT
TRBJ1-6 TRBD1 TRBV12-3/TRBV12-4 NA CASRSTGGAYNSPLHF TGTGCCAGCAGATCCACAGGGGGTGCCTATAATTCACCCCTCCACTTT
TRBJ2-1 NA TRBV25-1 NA CASSDRAPGGEQFF TGTGCCAGCAGTGACAGGGCTCCAGGCGGTGAGCAGTTCTTC
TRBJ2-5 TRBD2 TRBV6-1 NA CASSERASGARETQYF TGTGCCAGCAGTGAAAGGGCTAGCGGTGCCCGTGAGACCCAGTACTTC
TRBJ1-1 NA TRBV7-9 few CATSNSNTEAFF TGTGCCACTTCAAATTCGAACACTGAAGCTTTCTTT
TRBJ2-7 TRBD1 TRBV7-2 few CASSFMGQGGYEQYF TGTGCCAGCAGCTTTATGGGACAGGGCGGATACGAGCAGTACTTC
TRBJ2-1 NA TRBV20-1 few CSARTDYWGEQFF TGCAGTGCTAGAACTGATTACTGGGGTGAGCAGTTCTTC
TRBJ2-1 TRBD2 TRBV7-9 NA CASSPSGLAIEQFF TGTGCCAGCAGCCCTTCGGGACTAGCTATTGAGCAGTTCTTC
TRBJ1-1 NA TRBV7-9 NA CASSLSGLADTEAFF TGTGCCAGCAGCTTATCAGGGTTGGCCGACACTGAAGCTTTCTTT
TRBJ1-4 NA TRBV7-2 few CASSLVLNEKLFF TGTGCCAGCAGCTTAGTGCTTAATGAAAAACTGTTTTTT
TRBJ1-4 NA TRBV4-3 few CASSQVVATNEKLFF TGCGCCAGCAGCCAGGTCGTTGCAACTAATGAAAAACTGTTTTTT
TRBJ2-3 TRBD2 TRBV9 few CASSVAPRGRQDTQYF TGTGCCAGCAGCGTAGCACCGCGCGGGAGGCAAGATACGCAGTATTTT
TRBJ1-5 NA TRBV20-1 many CSAEGFSNQPQHF TGCAGTGCAGAGGGGTTCAGCAATCAGCCCCAGCATTTT
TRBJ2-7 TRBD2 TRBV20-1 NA CSARSGTSGSYEQYF TGCAGTGCTAGATCCGGGACTAGTGGATCCTACGAGCAGTACTTC
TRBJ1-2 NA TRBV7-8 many CASSLDSNYGYTF TGTGCCAGCAGCCTGGACAGTAACTATGGCTACACCTTC
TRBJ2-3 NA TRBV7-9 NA CASSLPLLGQSDTQYF TGTGCCAGCAGCTTACCTCTCCTTGGGCAATCCGATACGCAGTATTTT
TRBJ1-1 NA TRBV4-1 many CASRGSLRGTEAFF TGCGCCAGCCGAGGGTCCCTCAGGGGCACTGAAGCTTTCTTT
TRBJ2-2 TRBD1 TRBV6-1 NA CASKRTGTNTGELFF TGTGCCAGCAAACGGACAGGAACGAACACCGGGGAGCTGTTTTTT
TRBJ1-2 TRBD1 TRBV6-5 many CASSYRGLGGYTF TGTGCCAGCAGCTACAGGGGGCTGGGAGGCTACACCTTC
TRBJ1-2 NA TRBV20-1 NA CSASREGYGYTF TGCAGTGCTAGCAGGGAGGGCTATGGCTACACCTTC
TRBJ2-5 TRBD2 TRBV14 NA CASSRTGRKETQYF TGTGCCAGCAGCCGGACCGGGAGGAAAGAGACCCAGTACTTC
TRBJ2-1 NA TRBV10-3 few CAISESGMYKVRNEQFF TGTGCCATCAGTGAGTCAGGGATGTATAAAGTGCGCAATGAGCAGTTCTTC
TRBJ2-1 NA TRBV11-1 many CASSFPGGGKGVYNEQFF TGTGCCAGCAGCTTCCCTGGCGGCGGAAAGGGGGTGTACAATGAGCAGTTCTTC
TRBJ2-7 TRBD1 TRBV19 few CASSIGWTGVVEQYF TGTGCCAGTAGTATCGGCTGGACAGGGGTGGTCGAGCAGTACTTC
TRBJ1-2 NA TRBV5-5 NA CASSLRGGPTVDGYTF TGTGCCAGCAGCTTGAGGGGAGGTCCCACCGTCGATGGCTACACCTTC
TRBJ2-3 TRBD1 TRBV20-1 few CSAPTRTGADTQYF TGCAGTGCCCCGACGAGGACAGGGGCGGATACGCAGTATTTT
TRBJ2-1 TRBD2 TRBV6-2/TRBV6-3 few CASSYSMGLAALGSYNEQFF TGTGCCAGCAGTTACTCGATGGGACTAGCGGCGTTGGGATCCTACAATGAGCAGTTCTTC
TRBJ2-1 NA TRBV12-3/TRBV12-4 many CASSLGGTTEQFF TGTGCCAGCAGTTTAGGCGGGACGACTGAGCAGTTCTTC
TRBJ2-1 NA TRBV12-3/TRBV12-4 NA CASSPTGGISYNEQFF TGTGCCAGCAGCCCCACGGGCGGGATCTCCTACAATGAGCAGTTCTTC
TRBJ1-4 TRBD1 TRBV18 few CASSRTGDLEKLFF TGTGCCAGCTCCCGGACAGGGGACTTGGAAAAACTGTTTTTT
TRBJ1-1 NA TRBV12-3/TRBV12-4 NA CASSFNEDTEAFF TGTGCCAGCAGTTTTAATGAGGACACTGAAGCTTTCTTT
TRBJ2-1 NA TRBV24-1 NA CATSDEVGNNEQFF TGTGCCACCAGTGATGAAGTGGGCAACAATGAGCAGTTCTTC